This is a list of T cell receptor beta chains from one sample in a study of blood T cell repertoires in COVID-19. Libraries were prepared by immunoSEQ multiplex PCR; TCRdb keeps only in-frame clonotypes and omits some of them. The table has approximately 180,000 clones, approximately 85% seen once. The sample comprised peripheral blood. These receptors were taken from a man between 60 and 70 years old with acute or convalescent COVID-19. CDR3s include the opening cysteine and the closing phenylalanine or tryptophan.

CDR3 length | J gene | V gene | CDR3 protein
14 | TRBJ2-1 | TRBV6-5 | CASGASGSYNEQFF
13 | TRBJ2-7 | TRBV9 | CASSGDVGGPPSW
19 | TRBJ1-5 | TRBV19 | CASSKNDRAGQYSNQPQHF
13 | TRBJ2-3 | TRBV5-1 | CASTMGAGETQYF
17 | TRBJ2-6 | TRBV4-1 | CASSRGAGGSGANVLTF
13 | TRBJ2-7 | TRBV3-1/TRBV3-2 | CASSRWLAYEQYF
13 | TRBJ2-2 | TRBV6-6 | CASRGSNTGELFF
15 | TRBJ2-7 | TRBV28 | CASSPTRELRIEQYF
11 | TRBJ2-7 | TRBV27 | CASSASSKQYF
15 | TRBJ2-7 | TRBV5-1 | CASSLGGGFTYEQYF
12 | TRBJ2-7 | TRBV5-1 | CASSLDLYEQYF
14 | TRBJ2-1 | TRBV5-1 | CASSLGTVYNEQFF
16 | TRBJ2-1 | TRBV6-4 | CASSDSSGQGANEQFF
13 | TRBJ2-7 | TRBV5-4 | CASSKDRGEEQYF
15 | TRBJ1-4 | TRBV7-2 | CASSLTQGYGEKLFF
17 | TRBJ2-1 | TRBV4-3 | CASSQAIGSIAYNEQFF
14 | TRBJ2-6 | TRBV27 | CASSLQSGANVLTF
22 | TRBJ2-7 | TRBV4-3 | CASILGAGHGHLAGVASYEQYF
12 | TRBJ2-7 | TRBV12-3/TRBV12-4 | CASSLEAREQYF
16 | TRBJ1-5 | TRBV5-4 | CASSRIGQGENQPQHF
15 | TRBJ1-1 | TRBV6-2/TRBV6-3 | CASSYGLWRNTEAFF
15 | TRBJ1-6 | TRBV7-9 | CASSRGQGSNSPLHF
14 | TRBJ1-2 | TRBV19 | CASSIAGAISGYTF
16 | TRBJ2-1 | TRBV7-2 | CASSFLPGHLYNEQFF
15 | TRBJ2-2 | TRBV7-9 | CASSLIGGNTGELFF
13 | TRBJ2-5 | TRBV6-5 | CASSYSRQETQYF
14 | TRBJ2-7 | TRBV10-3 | CATTLVESGREQYF
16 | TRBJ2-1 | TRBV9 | CASSVSRTGNHNEQFF
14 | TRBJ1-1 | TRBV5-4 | CASSSGGIGTEAFF
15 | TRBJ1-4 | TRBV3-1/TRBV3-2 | CASSVYFASNEKLFF
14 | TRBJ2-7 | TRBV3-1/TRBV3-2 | CASSQDKEVYEQYF
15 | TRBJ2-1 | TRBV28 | CASNAQGRSTSEQFF
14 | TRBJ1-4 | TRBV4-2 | CASSRDRGPEKLFF
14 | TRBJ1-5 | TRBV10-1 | CASSGGGPNQPQHF
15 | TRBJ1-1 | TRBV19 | CASAGTGGMNTEAFF